These T cell receptor beta chains were read from a single sample in a study of OX40 agonist ivuxolimab in advanced cancers. Sequencing used immunoSEQ multiplex PCR; TCRdb keeps in-frame clones, though not all of them. Of some 39,000 clones listed, over 75% were seen once; the top ten hold around 3.4%. The sequenced sample was CD4+ or CD8+ T cells sorted from blood, obtained in a trial of the OX40 agonist ivuxolimab. The receptor source for this set is an adult with an advanced solid tumor such as melanoma, head and neck, liver or kidney cancer. Each CDR3 is given with its conserved first and last residue. A D gene is named only where the DNA matches it firmly. Size values are once, few and many counts, or a class for expanded clones, and some rows have none.

clone_size: NA
j_call: TRBJ2-7
cdr3_length: 11
d_call: NA
v_call: TRBV28
cdr3_nt: TGTGCCAGCAGCCTCCGCTACGAGCAGTACTTC
cdr3_aa: CASSLRYEQYF

clone_size: NA
j_call: TRBJ2-6
cdr3_length: 13
d_call: NA
v_call: TRBV15
cdr3_nt: TGTGCCACACAGGGAAGTAGGGCCAACGTCCTGACTTTC
cdr3_aa: CATQGSRANVLTF

clone_size: NA
j_call: TRBJ2-5
cdr3_length: 17
d_call: TRBD2
v_call: TRBV11-3
cdr3_nt: TGTGCCAGCAGCTTAACTAGCGGGACCGCCGCCCGAGAGACCCAGTACTTC
cdr3_aa: CASSLTSGTAARETQYF

clone_size: NA
j_call: TRBJ2-4
cdr3_length: 15
d_call: NA
v_call: TRBV29-1
cdr3_nt: TGCAGCGCCGGTCAAGGGCCGGGACACAAAAACATTCAGTACTTC
cdr3_aa: CSAGQGPGHKNIQYF

clone_size: few
j_call: TRBJ2-3
cdr3_length: 15
d_call: NA
v_call: TRBV27
cdr3_nt: TGTGCCAGCAGTAGCAGGAAGGGGGTACCAGATACGCAGTATTTT
cdr3_aa: CASSSRKGVPDTQYF

clone_size: NA
j_call: TRBJ1-3
cdr3_length: 15
d_call: NA
v_call: TRBV5-5
cdr3_nt: TGTGCCAGCAGCTTCGGCAGAAGCTCTGGAAACACCATATATTTT
cdr3_aa: CASSFGRSSGNTIYF

clone_size: NA
j_call: TRBJ1-6
cdr3_length: 15
d_call: NA
v_call: TRBV7-9
cdr3_nt: TGTGCCAGCAGCGGCTCCGGGACCCCTTATTCACCCCTCCACTTT
cdr3_aa: CASSGSGTPYSPLHF

clone_size: NA
j_call: TRBJ1-3
cdr3_length: 13
d_call: NA
v_call: TRBV28
cdr3_nt: TGTGCCAGCAGTTTATTTTCCAGATACACCATATATTTT
cdr3_aa: CASSLFSRYTIYF

clone_size: NA
j_call: TRBJ1-2
cdr3_length: 14
d_call: NA
v_call: TRBV6-1
cdr3_nt: TGTGCCAGCAGTGGGGTACGGAGCTCCTATGGCTACACCTTC
cdr3_aa: CASSGVRSSYGYTF

clone_size: NA
j_call: TRBJ2-5
cdr3_length: 15
d_call: NA
v_call: TRBV6-1
cdr3_nt: TGTGCCAGCAGTCTGGGGCAGGGACGGCAAGAGACCCAGTACTTC
cdr3_aa: CASSLGQGRQETQYF

clone_size: NA
j_call: TRBJ2-5
cdr3_length: 13
d_call: NA
v_call: TRBV6-5
cdr3_nt: TGTGCCAGCAGTTACTCGTGGGGCGAGACCCAGTACTTC
cdr3_aa: CASSYSWGETQYF

clone_size: NA
j_call: TRBJ2-7
cdr3_length: 15
d_call: TRBD2
v_call: TRBV7-2
cdr3_nt: TGTGCCAGCAGCCCCGACGACGGGAGGGATTACGAGCAGTACTTC
cdr3_aa: CASSPDDGRDYEQYF

clone_size: NA
j_call: TRBJ2-7
cdr3_length: 11
d_call: NA
v_call: TRBV5-6
cdr3_nt: TGTGCCAGCAGCTTGGGCTACGAGCAGTACTTC
cdr3_aa: CASSLGYEQYF

clone_size: NA
j_call: TRBJ2-7
cdr3_length: 15
d_call: TRBD2
v_call: TRBV11-3
cdr3_nt: TGTGCCAGCAGCTTGCTGGGAGCGGGAGAGTACGAGCAGTACTTC
cdr3_aa: CASSLLGAGEYEQYF

clone_size: NA
j_call: TRBJ2-7
cdr3_length: 15
d_call: NA
v_call: TRBV7-2
cdr3_nt: TGTGCCAGCAGCGCCTTTAGCGGATCGACCTACGAGCAGTACTTC
cdr3_aa: CASSAFSGSTYEQYF

clone_size: NA
j_call: TRBJ2-7
cdr3_length: 14
d_call: NA
v_call: TRBV7-9
cdr3_nt: TGTGCCAGCAGCTTAGTAGGGGGTTGGGACGAGCAGTACTTC
cdr3_aa: CASSLVGGWDEQYF

clone_size: few
j_call: TRBJ2-1
cdr3_length: 14
d_call: TRBD2
v_call: TRBV29-1
cdr3_nt: TGCAGCGTTGTGCGGCTAGCGGGAGGAAATGAGCAGTTCTTC
cdr3_aa: CSVVRLAGGNEQFF

clone_size: NA
j_call: TRBJ2-3
cdr3_length: 18
d_call: TRBD2
v_call: TRBV2
cdr3_nt: TGTGCCAGCAGTGAAAATTGGGCTAGCGGGAGGTCCACAGATACGCAGTATTTT
cdr3_aa: CASSENWASGRSTDTQYF

clone_size: NA
j_call: TRBJ2-3
cdr3_length: 13
d_call: NA
v_call: TRBV27
cdr3_nt: TGTGCCAGCAGTTTCTCCCCCCGGGATACGCAGTATTTT
cdr3_aa: CASSFSPRDTQYF

clone_size: NA
j_call: TRBJ2-1
cdr3_length: 14
d_call: NA
v_call: TRBV6-6
cdr3_nt: TGTGCCAGCAAACCTCTTGGACCCTACAATGAGCAGTTCTTC
cdr3_aa: CASKPLGPYNEQFF